The clone carrying this T cell receptor (beta chain) was found a few times. Its specificity is unknown. This record comes from a study of Graves' ophthalmopathy and Graves' hyperthyroidism. Study in general: A follow-up of 18 months without ophthalmopathy meant that hyperthyroidism was stable. Regarding the study as a whole: Ophthalmopathy was separated from stable hyperthyroidism by a 13-signature model with roughly 91% sensitivity and around 84% specificity. Both an approximately 70% sensitivity and an approximately 72% specificity characterized the model's predictions of ophthalmopathy progression.

Researchers took RNA transcripts and amplified TCR beta CDR3 regions from them. HTBI primers were used in a first-round RT-PCR, which preceded a second-round multiplex PCR. TCRdb passed the multiplex PCR reads through MiXCR, listing each CDR3 protein once. The sample lists over a million distinct CDR3 sequences; about 36% were seen once. This CDR3 is built from 14 residues. The V end lost 6 bases, the J end lost 0 bases, and 6 bases lay between the germline ends. CDR1 and CDR2 from the germline V gene are ENHRY and SYGVKD. The sequenced sample consisted of peripheral blood or thyroid tissue (not recorded which). This chain joins TRBV10-3 and TRBJ2-6; D tentatively reads TRBD1 or TRBD2 (5 bases each). The receptor was isolated from an adult man with Graves' hyperthyroidism. The CDR3 reads CAIRGTSGANVLTF. DNA of the CDR3: TGTGCCATCAGAGGGACCTCTGGGGCCAACGTCCTGACTTTC.